The 3 T cell receptor beta chains given below trace back to one sample, sequenced in a study of PD-L1 blockade in urothelial cancer. TCRdb's table, derived via immunoSEQ multiplex PCR, lists solely in-frame clones and lacks some. This sample yields roughly 52,000 clones, of which 75% to 90% are seen a single time; 1% to 1.5% belongs to the top ten. Time point given: pretreatment peripheral blood. Sequenced here: PBMCs, sampled around atezolizumab (anti-PD-L1) treatment. Every receptor here comes from a man aged 45-60 years with urothelial cancer.

The rearrangement uses TRBV7-8 and TRBJ2-5, with a tentative D call TRBD2 (6 bases). This CDR3 is 13 amino acids long. V was pared by 5 bases and J by 8 bases, with 15 bases between. The germline V gene encodes CDR1 SGHVS and CDR2 FQNEAQ. CDR3 protein: CASSANWGDTQYF. CDR3 coding DNA: TGTGCCAGCAGCGCAAACTGGGGGGATACCCAGTACTTC.

This sequence joins TRBV10-3 and TRBJ2-1, with TRBD2 matching over 14 bases. The germline V gene has CDR1 ENHRY and CDR2 SYGVKD. Germline trimming cut 6 bases from V and 7 bases from J; bases unmatched to any gene: 8. The CDR3 loop spans 16 amino acids. The CDR3 protein is CAIRSTSGREVNEQFF. The CDR3, as DNA: TGTGCCATCAGATCGACTAGCGGGAGGGAAGTGAATGAGCAGTTCTTC.

This chain connects TRBV18 to TRBJ1-1; no reliable D call. The CDR3 runs 14 residues. The germline V gene has CDR1 KGHSH and CDR2 LQKENI. Trimming pared 1 base from V and 1 base from J, leaving 7 bases between. The CDR3 is CASSPLSENTEAFF. Written as DNA, the CDR3 is TGTGCCAGCTCACCACTTAGTGAGAACACTGAAGCTTTCTTT.